Listed below are T cell receptor beta chains from one sample, sequenced in a study of T cells in Graves' hyperthyroidism and ophthalmopathy. TCRdb re-derived calls from the multiplex PCR reads in MiXCR, one entry per CDR3 protein. The sample consists of approximately 600,000 distinct CDR3 sequences, about 14% of them appearing once. The sample taken for sequencing was blood. The source is a woman between 35 and 50 years old with Graves' ophthalmopathy. The CDR3 runs from the conserved cysteine through the conserved F or W. The D gene is left open where the match is weak. Size values are once, few and many counts, or a class for expanded clones, and some rows have none.

>TRBV27|TRBJ2-5|many|.
TGTGCCAGCAGGAGAGAGGGGGTTGAGACCCAGTACTTC
CASRREGVETQYF
>TRBV6-5|TRBJ2-1|many|TRBD1
TGTGCCAGCAGTTACTTCGGGACAGGGGGAGTTGGGCAGTTCTTC
CASSYFGTGGVGQFF
>TRBV19|TRBJ2-6|many|TRBD1
TGTGCCAGTAGTATGAGGGGACAGTCCTCTGGGGCCAACGTCCTGACTTTC
CASSMRGQSSGANVLTF
>TRBV4-1|TRBJ1-2|few|.
TGCGCCAGCAGCCAAGATCAGGAGGGAAGCTATGGCTACACCTTC
CASSQDQEGSYGYTF
>TRBV2|TRBJ1-2|many|.
TGTGCCAGCAGTAAAAACGGAAACTATGGCTACACCTTC
CASSKNGNYGYTF
>TRBV6-2/TRBV6-3|TRBJ1-1|.|.
TGTGCCAGCAGTTACATCAGAAACACTGAAGCTTTCTTT
CASSYIRNTEAFF
>TRBV12-3/TRBV12-4|TRBJ2-7|many|.
TGTGCCAGCAGTTTAGTGAGGGACTACGAGCAGTACTTC
CASSLVRDYEQYF
>TRBV5-1|TRBJ2-7|many|.
TGCGCCAGCAGCGGCGGGTTTGGGGCCTACGAGCAGTACTTC
CASSGGFGAYEQYF
>TRBV12-3/TRBV12-4|TRBJ2-7|.|.
TGTGCCAGCAGTTTATCAGGGGATTTCTACGAGCAGTACTTC
CASSLSGDFYEQYF
>TRBV5-1|TRBJ2-5|.|.
TGCGCCAGCAGCATCAATGGGACCCAGTACTTC
CASSINGTQYF
>TRBV28|TRBJ1-1|many|.
TGTGCCAGCAGTTCCGGGTTAAGTACTGAAGCTTTCTTT
CASSSGLSTEAFF
>TRBV5-1|TRBJ1-5|many|TRBD1
TGCGCCAGCAGGCCGACAGGGTTTGATCAGCCCCAGCATTTT
CASRPTGFDQPQHF
>TRBV19|TRBJ1-2|many|.
TGTGCCAGTAGGACAGTAGCTAACTATGGCTACACCTTC
CASRTVANYGYTF
>TRBV7-6|TRBJ2-2|few|TRBD2
TGTGCCAGCAGCTTCGGGGGGGCGGACGGGGAGCTGTTTTTT
CASSFGGADGELFF
>TRBV7-9|TRBJ2-7|.|.
TGTGTCAGCAGCTCCGAGGGGTACGAGCAGTACTTC
CVSSSEGYEQYF
>TRBV20-1|TRBJ2-7|.|.
TGCAGTGCTAGCCCCCAGAGAGGTCACTACGAGCAGTACTTC
CSASPQRGHYEQYF
>TRBV15|TRBJ2-7|many|TRBD2
TGTGCCACCAGCGAGAGGGGGAGCGGGAGCTACGAGCAGTACTTC
CATSERGSGSYEQYF